This entry lists 21 T cell receptor beta chains sequenced from one sample in a study of identical twins. TCRdb re-analysed the 5' RACE reads in MiXCR, keeping a single row per CDR3 protein. The sample lists roughly 720,000 distinct CDR3 sequences, 15% to 20% seen once, with over 10% in the top ten. These data were also reused for a study on T cells expressing NK-cell markers.

The source material was PBMCs. The receptors shown here come from a woman aged 18-35 years in good health.

This clonotype was counted between two and nine times. The V call is TRBV7-2, the J call TRBJ1-1; tentative D call: TRBD1 (6 bases). V lost 1 base and J 0 bases, leaving 12 bases between the germline ends. Germline CDR1 is SGHTA and CDR2 is FQGNSA. This CDR3 has 16 residues. The CDR3 sequence is CASSLVGGQMNTEAFF. In DNA, the CDR3 is TGTGCCAGCAGCTTAGTCGGGGGCCAGATGAACACTGAAGCTTTCTTT.

This sequence joins TRBV7-9 and TRBJ2-1; 16 nucleotides match TRBD2. Germline values: CDR1 SEHNR, CDR2 FQNEAQ (reference sequence). The J segment lost 8 bases and the V segment lost 2 bases, leaving 3 bases of the junction unmatched. There are 16 residues in the CDR3. Written as DNA, the CDR3 is TGTGCCAGCAGCTTAAGAGGGACTAGCGGGAGGGATGAGCAGTTCTTC. The encoded protein is CASSLRGTSGRDEQFF.

This clonotype has more than one count but fewer than ten. The V gene is TRBV12-3 or TRBV12-4, the J gene TRBJ2-6, with D tentatively TRBD2 (6 bases). Trimming cost V 7 bases and J 4 bases, with 17 bases left between them. The CDR3 sequence is 16 residues long. CDR3 amino acids: CASTPVGTSGANVLTF. The CDR3 coding sequence is TGTGCCAGCACCCCAGTGGGGACTTCAGGGGCCAACGTCCTGACTTTC.

This clonotype was seen only a few times. V is TRBV11-2 and J is TRBJ2-7; 7 bases agree with TRBD2. This CDR3 has 13 amino acids. The V gene end was trimmed by 5 bases and the J gene end by 3 bases; junction bases not matched to a gene: 4. Germline V gene sequence: CDR1 SGHAT, CDR2 FQNNGV. CDR3 in DNA: TGTGCCAGCAGCCCGACTAGCCACTACGAGCAGTACTTC. Translated: CASSPTSHYEQYF.

CDR3 sequence reads: CSVGIRGGATDTQYF. As DNA, the CDR3 is TGCAGCGTTGGTATTCGCGGGGGAGCCACAGATACGCAGTATTTT. The chain uses TRBV29-1 and TRBJ2-3, with 7 bases aligning to TRBD2. This CDR3 comprises 15 residues. The trim removed 4 bases at V and 2 bases at J, leaving 9 bases unmatched. Germline-derived CDR1 and CDR2 are SQVTM and ANQGSEA.

The rearrangement joins TRBV4-1 to TRBJ2-1; the D call may be TRBD1 or TRBD2 (6 bases each). This CDR3 is built from 17 residues. The V end lost 1 base, the J end lost 6 bases, and 19 bases lay between the germline ends. The germline V gene has CDR1 MGHRA and CDR2 YSYEKL. CDR3 in DNA: TGCGCCAGCAGCCAAGTAGAGGGACTCCCCAGGGGCAATGAGCAGTTCTTC. The encoded protein is CASSQVEGLPRGNEQFF.

The table lists this clonotype with a few counts. The chain is built from TRBV6-1 and TRBJ2-7, with 14 bases lining up with TRBD2. V was clipped by 7 bases and J by 7 bases; unmatched bases: 12. CDR3 length: 16 amino acids. Germline-derived CDR1 and CDR2 are MNHNS and SASEGT. The CDR3 DNA sequence: TGTGCCAGCACCGCTCCGGGACTAGCGGGAGCTAGGGAGCAGTACTTC. It codes for CASTAPGLAGAREQYF.

The chain carries TRBV11-2 and TRBJ2-2; D might be TRBD1 (6 bases). This CDR3 is 15 amino acids long. The germline V gene has CDR1 SGHAT and CDR2 FQNNGV. The V end was cut by 3 bases, the J end by 6 bases, with 14 bases between. The DNA of the CDR3 is TGTGCCAGCAGCTTTGTTGCAGGGGCGCCCGGGGAGCTGTTTTTT. It yields the protein CASSFVAGAPGELFF.

This clonotype was found a few times. The chain joins TRBV27 to TRBJ1-1; 8 nucleotides match TRBD1. Per the germline V gene, CDR1 is MNHEY and CDR2 is SMNVEV (reference sequence). V lost 6 bases to trimming and J lost 7 bases; unmatched junction nucleotides: 7. The CDR3 is 13 amino acids. The DNA of the CDR3 is TGTGCCAGCAGACTAATTGGACAGGGTGAAGCTTTCTTT. Translated: CASRLIGQGEAFF.

Only a few counts were recorded for this clonotype. Here the CDR3 DNA reads TGTGCCAGCAACCACGGTGGGTCGGGATCCGGCGGCTACACCTTC. The encoded protein is CASNHGGSGSGGYTF. The V gene is TRBV6-1, the J gene TRBJ1-2; D not certain. V gave up 7 bases and J gave up 8 bases, with 23 bases separating them. The V gene's germline CDR1 is MNHNS and CDR2 SASEGT. CDR3 length equals 15 residues.

This clonotype has just a few counts. The gene calls are TRBV11-2 and TRBJ2-7; 11 bases are shared with TRBD2. The germline gives CDR1 SGHAT, CDR2 FQNNGV. Losses at the gene ends were 6 bases for V and 13 bases for J; bases not matched to a gene: 11. The CDR3 totals 13 residues. The CDR3 here is CASSQHPTSGTYF. Here the CDR3 DNA reads TGTGCCAGCAGTCAGCACCCGACTAGCGGGACCTACTTC.

CDR3 loop: CASSLSGTDVSGANVLTF. CDR3 nucleotides: TGCGCCAGCAGCTTATCCGGGACAGATGTTTCTGGGGCCAACGTCCTGACTTTC. The V gene is TRBV5-1, the J gene TRBJ2-6, with 7 bases lining up with TRBD1. The CDR3 has 18 residues. Germline V gene lookup returns CDR1 SGHRS and CDR2 YFSETQ. Unmatched junction bases numbered 9, after V lost 2 bases and J lost 1 base. The full variable domain, in which reference TRBV5-1 and TRBJ2-6 provide the parts outside the CDR3, is KAGVTQTPRYLIKTRGQQVTLSCSPISGHRSVSWYQQTPGQGLQFLFEYFSETQRNKGNFPGRFSGRQFSNSRSEMNVSTLELGDSALYLCASSLSGTDVSGANVLTFGAGSRLTVL.

Comment on this clonotype: A much larger clone is a single base away; this may be a read error. The V gene is TRBV20-1, the J gene TRBJ2-1; 7 bases fit TRBD2. The germline CDR1 and CDR2 sequences are DFQATT and SNEGSKA (reference sequence). The CDR3 extends over 16 amino acids. J was trimmed by 6 bases and V by 6 bases; bases with no gene match: 17. CDR3 region: CSASGTILSSVNEQFF. The CDR3, as DNA: TGCAGTGCATCCGGGACTATATTAAGTTCGGTCAATGAGCAGTTCTTC.

V and J are TRBV12-3 or TRBV12-4 and TRBJ1-2; D possibly corresponds to TRBD1 (5 bases). CDR3 length: 14 residues. V lost 2 bases and J 2 bases, leaving 9 bases between the germline ends. In DNA form, the CDR3 reads TGTGCCAGCAGTTTAAACAGGCAGAACTATGGCTACACCTTC. As protein: CASSLNRQNYGYTF.

This clonotype turned up a few times. The CDR3 coding sequence is TGCAGCGTCCAGGGACTAGCGGGTCCCACAGATACGCAGTATTTT. Translating it yields CSVQGLAGPTDTQYF. The V and J genes are TRBV29-1 and TRBJ2-3; TRBD2 agrees at 12 bases. V lost 6 bases, J lost 2 bases, and 6 bases stayed unmatched. Germline CDR1 and CDR2: SQVTM and ANQGSEA. CDR3 length equals 15 residues.

This clonotype showed up just a few times. The chain couples TRBV5-1 to TRBJ2-2; D is undetermined. Germline V gene lookup returns CDR1 SGHRS and CDR2 YFSETQ. The V end lost 7 bases, the J end lost 5 bases, and 12 bases lay between the germline ends. The CDR3 loop spans 13 amino acids. The CDR3 loop is CASVAVETGELFF. CDR3 coding DNA: TGCGCCAGCGTCGCAGTGGAGACCGGGGAGCTGTTTTTT.

This clonotype appeared a few times. CDR3: CASSPGRVNEQFF. CDR3 DNA sequence: TGCGCCAGCAGCCCTGGACGCGTCAATGAGCAGTTCTTC. V gene TRBV5-1 combines with J gene TRBJ2-1; D not resolved. With 4 bases removed from V and 6 bases from J, the gap between germline ends came to 11 bases. The CDR3 has 13 residues. Germline V gives CDR1 SGHRS, CDR2 YFSETQ.

This clonotype was observed at least ten times. The V call is TRBV7-2, the J call TRBJ2-3, with 7 bases that match TRBD2. With 0 bases clipped from V and 0 bases from J, the junction kept 3 bases outside the gene matches. The CDR3 runs to 16 residues. CDR1 and CDR2 (germline): SGHTA, FQGNSA. Here the CDR3 reads CASSLAARGSTDTQYF. DNA of the CDR3: TGTGCCAGCAGCTTAGCCGCGCGGGGGAGCACAGATACGCAGTATTTT.

The chain carries TRBV12-3 or TRBV12-4 and TRBJ1-3; D is undetermined. This CDR3 region has 12 residues. V was pared by 10 bases and J by 4 bases, with 11 bases between. CDR3 sequence: CAIQLGGNTIYF. In DNA form, the CDR3 reads TGTGCCATCCAACTGGGAGGAAACACCATATATTTT.

This clonotype was counted between two and nine times. CDR3 residues: CASTIHWGGPLYEQYF. CDR3 coding DNA: TGTGCCAGCACCATCCACTGGGGGGGTCCGCTCTACGAGCAGTACTTC. J is TRBJ2-7 and V is TRBV12-3 or TRBV12-4; 7 bases line up with TRBD2. J gave up 3 bases and V 7 bases, and 15 bases lay outside the gene matches. This CDR3 is 16 amino acids long.

The V call is TRBV2, the J call TRBJ1-2; D unresolved. Germline CDR1 SNHLY, CDR2 FYNNEI. The CDR3 sequence is 14 residues long. Deletions cut 8 bases from V and 0 bases from J, with 13 bases between. The chain's CDR3 is CASGSLASNYGYTF. The CDR3, as DNA: TGTGCCAGCGGATCTTTGGCCTCTAACTATGGCTACACCTTC. Filled out from reference TRBV2 and TRBJ1-2, the complete variable domain reads EPEVTQTPSHQVTQMGQEVILRCVPISNHLYFYWYRQILGQKVEFLVSFYNNEISEKSEIFDDQFSVERPDGSNFTLKIRSTKLEDSAMYFCASGSLASNYGYTFGSGTRLTVV.